One sample yielded the 4 T cell receptor beta chains listed below, sequenced in a study of blood T cells in healthy people across ages. Primers used in a second PCR of about 7 to 11 cycles were a sample-barcoded 5' primer and a J-beta primer mix. TCRdb independently ran MiXCR on the 5' RACE reads; one entry per CDR3 protein. The sample records about 1,500,000 distinct CDR3 sequences, approximately 40% being singletons. The sample taken for sequencing was blood. The source is a woman aged 18-29 years in good health.

CDR3 loop: CATRDSGADTQYF. CDR3 bases: TGTGCCACACGAGACAGTGGCGCAGATACGCAGTATTTT. The V gene is TRBV6-5, the J gene TRBJ2-3; a weak D match, TRBD1 (5 bases). CDR1 and CDR2 (germline): MNHEY, SVGAGI. CDR3 length equals 13 residues. Between the trimmed V and J ends, which lost 10 bases and 4 bases, there was a span of 15 bases.

This clonotype occurred a few times. The V gene is TRBV2, the J gene TRBJ1-2, with 8 bases fitting TRBD1. The germline gives CDR1 SNHLY, CDR2 FYNNEI. V shed 6 bases and J 8 bases; nucleotides not matched to a gene: 11. This CDR3 contains 14 residues. CDR3 sequence: CASSPEDRASGYTF. The CDR3 nucleotides are TGTGCCAGCAGCCCCGAGGACAGGGCGAGCGGCTACACCTTC.

The chain links TRBV5-5 to TRBJ1-1; TRBD1 aligns across 8 bases. J lost 4 bases, V lost 3 bases, and 8 bases had no gene match. This CDR3 region has 15 residues. Germline CDR1 and CDR2: SGHKS and YYEKEE (reference sequence). The CDR3 is CASSSRDRFPTEAFF. In DNA form, the CDR3 reads TGTGCCAGCAGCTCCCGGGACAGGTTCCCCACTGAAGCTTTCTTT.

The chain has TRBV9 and TRBJ2-2; tentative D call: TRBD1 (6 bases). Deletions cut 6 bases from V and 4 bases from J, with 16 bases between. Germline lookup yields CDR1 SGDLS and CDR2 YYNGEE. The CDR3 runs to 15 residues. CDR3 amino acids: CASTSNGQTTGELFF. CDR3 bases: TGTGCCAGCACCTCGAACGGACAGACCACCGGGGAGCTGTTTTTT.